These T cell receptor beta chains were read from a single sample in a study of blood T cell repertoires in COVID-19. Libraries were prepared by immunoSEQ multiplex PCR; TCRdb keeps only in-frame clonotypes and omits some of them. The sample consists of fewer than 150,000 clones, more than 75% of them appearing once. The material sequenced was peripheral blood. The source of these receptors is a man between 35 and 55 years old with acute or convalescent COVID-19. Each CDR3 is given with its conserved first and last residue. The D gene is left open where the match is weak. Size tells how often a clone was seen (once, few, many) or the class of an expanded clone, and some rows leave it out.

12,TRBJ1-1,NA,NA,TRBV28,TGTGCCAGCAGTTTGCAGGGGTTGGGAGCTTTCTTT,CASSLQGLGAFF
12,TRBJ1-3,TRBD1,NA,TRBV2,TGTGCCAGCAGGGACAGGGGAAACACCATATATTTT,CASRDRGNTIYF
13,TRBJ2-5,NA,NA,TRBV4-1,TGCGCCAGCAGCCGTGGAGGGGAAGAGACCCAGTACTTC,CASSRGGEETQYF
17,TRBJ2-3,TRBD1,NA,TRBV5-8,TGTGCCAGCAGCTCCACCTCCTGGGGACAGTTCACAGATACGCAGTATTTT,CASSSTSWGQFTDTQYF
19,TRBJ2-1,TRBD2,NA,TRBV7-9,TGTGCCAGCAGCTCCCGAGGGGCTAGCGGGGGGGCAGTCTACAATGAGCAGTTCTTC,CASSSRGASGGAVYNEQFF
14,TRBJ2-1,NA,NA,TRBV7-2,TGTGCCAGCAAGAGCGGGTTCTCCTACAATGAGCAGTTCTTC,CASKSGFSYNEQFF
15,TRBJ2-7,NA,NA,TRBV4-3,TGCGCCAGCAGCCAAGGCGGGTCCAGGGGAGAAGAGCAGTACTTC,CASSQGGSRGEEQYF
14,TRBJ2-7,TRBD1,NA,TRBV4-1,TGCGCCAGCAGCCAACGGACAGGGGGAAGCGAGCAGTACTTC,CASSQRTGGSEQYF
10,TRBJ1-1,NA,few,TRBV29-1,TGCAGCGTCACCCAGGGGGAAGCTTTCTTT,CSVTQGEAFF
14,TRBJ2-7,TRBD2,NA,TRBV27,TGTGCCAGCAGTTTAGGCGGGGGGCCGGGGGAGCAGTACTTC,CASSLGGGPGEQYF
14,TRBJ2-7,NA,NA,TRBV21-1,TGTGCCAGCAGCCGCGACAGGGGTCGCTACGAGCAGTACTTC,CASSRDRGRYEQYF
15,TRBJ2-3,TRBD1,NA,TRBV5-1,TGCGCCAGCAGCTTTTCAGGGGGCGGCACAGATACGCAGTATTTT,CASSFSGGGTDTQYF
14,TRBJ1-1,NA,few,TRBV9,TGTGCCAGCAGCGTAGCTACAGGAAACACTGAAGCTTTCTTT,CASSVATGNTEAFF
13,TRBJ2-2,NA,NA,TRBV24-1,TGTGCCACCCGACAGATGAACACCGGGGAGCTGTTTTTT,CATRQMNTGELFF
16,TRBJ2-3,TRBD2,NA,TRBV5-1,TGCGCCAGCAGCCCTGGACTAGACTCTAGCACAGATACGCAGTATTTT,CASSPGLDSSTDTQYF
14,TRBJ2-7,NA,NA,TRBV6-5,TGTGCCAGCAGTTACTCAGGGGTTACCTACGAGCAGTACTTC,CASSYSGVTYEQYF
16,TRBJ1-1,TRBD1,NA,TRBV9,TGTGCCAGCAGCCTCCAGGGGGGCCCCATGAACACTGAAGCTTTCTTT,CASSLQGGPMNTEAFF
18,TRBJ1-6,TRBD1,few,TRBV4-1,TGCGCCAGCAGCCAAGGGAACGGACAGGGATCACATAATTCACCCCTCCACTTT,CASSQGNGQGSHNSPLHF
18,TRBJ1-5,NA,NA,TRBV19,TGTGCCAGTAGTATATTGGGAGGGAGGGTTTATAGCAATCAGCCCCAGCATTTT,CASSILGGRVYSNQPQHF
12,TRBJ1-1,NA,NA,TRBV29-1,TGCAGCGTTCGTGGGGGGGGCACTGAAGCTTTCTTT,CSVRGGGTEAFF
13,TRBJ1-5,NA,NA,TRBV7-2,TGTGCCAGCAGCTTAGCGGCGGTCCAGCCCCAGCATTTT,CASSLAAVQPQHF
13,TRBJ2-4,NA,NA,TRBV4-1,TGCGCCAGCAGCCAAGTAGGGAGAAACATTCAGTACTTC,CASSQVGRNIQYF
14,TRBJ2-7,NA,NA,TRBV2,TGTGCCAGCACGGCATATGGCGGCTCCTACGAGCAGTACTTC,CASTAYGGSYEQYF
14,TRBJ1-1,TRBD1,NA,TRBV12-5,TGTGCTAGTGGTCCCACAGGGGTGAACACTGAAGCTTTCTTT,CASGPTGVNTEAFF
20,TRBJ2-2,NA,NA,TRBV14,TGTGCCAGCAGCGAAGCAGGGAAACCGGGACACTGGAGGTACACCGGGGAGCTGTTTTTT,CASSEAGKPGHWRYTGELFF
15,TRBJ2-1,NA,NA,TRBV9,TGTGCCAGCAGCGTAGTGGCGGGGTTCGGTCGTGAGCAGTTCTTC,CASSVVAGFGREQFF
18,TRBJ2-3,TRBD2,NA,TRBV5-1,TGCGCCAGCAGCTCCCGACTAGCGGGGGAGTCTAGCACAGATACGCAGTATTTT,CASSSRLAGESSTDTQYF
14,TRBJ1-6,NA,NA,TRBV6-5,TGTGCCAGCAGCCCCGACAGGAGTAATTCACCCCTCCACTTT,CASSPDRSNSPLHF
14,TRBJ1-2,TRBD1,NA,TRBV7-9,TGTGCCAGCAGCCCCGGACAGGGAGACTATGGCTACACCTTC,CASSPGQGDYGYTF
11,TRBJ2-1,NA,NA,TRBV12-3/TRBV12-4,TGTGCCAGCAGTTTGAGGAATGAGCAGTTCTTC,CASSLRNEQFF
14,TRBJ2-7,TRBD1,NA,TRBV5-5,TGTGCCAGCAGCCCCTCCGGACAGGGCTACGAGCAGTACTTC,CASSPSGQGYEQYF
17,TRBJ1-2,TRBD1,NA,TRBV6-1,TGTGCCAGCAGTGAAAAATTGCCGACCGGGACAGTTTATGGCTACACCTTC,CASSEKLPTGTVYGYTF
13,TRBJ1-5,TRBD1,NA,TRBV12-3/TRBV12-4,TGTGCCAGCAACGAACAGGGGAATCAGCCCCAGCATTTT,CASNEQGNQPQHF
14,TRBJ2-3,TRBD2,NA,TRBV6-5,TGTGCCCTCCTCTTGCGGGGGAGCACAGATACGCAGTATTTT,CALLLRGSTDTQYF
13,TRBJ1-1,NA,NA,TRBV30,TGTGCCTGGAGTTTCGGGAAATCCACTGAAGCTTTCTTT,CAWSFGKSTEAFF
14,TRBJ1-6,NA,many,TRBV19,TGTGCCAGTAGTGGGAGTTCCTATAATTCACCCCTCCACTTT,CASSGSSYNSPLHF
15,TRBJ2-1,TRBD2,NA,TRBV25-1,TGTGCCAGCAGCCCACTAGCGGGGGGATACAATGAGCAGTTCTTC,CASSPLAGGYNEQFF
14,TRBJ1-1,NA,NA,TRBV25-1,TGTGCCAGCAGTGAGAGCCTAGCGGTGACTGAAGCTTTCTTT,CASSESLAVTEAFF
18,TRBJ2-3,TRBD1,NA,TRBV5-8,TGTGCCAGCAGCTCGGGGGACAGGGAAGTTTCTAGCACAGATACGCAGTATTTT,CASSSGDREVSSTDTQYF
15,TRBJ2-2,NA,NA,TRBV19,TGTGCCAGTAGTATAAGCACCGCGAACACCGGGGAGCTGTTTTTT,CASSISTANTGELFF
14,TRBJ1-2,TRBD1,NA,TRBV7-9,TGTGCCAGCAGCTTAGGAGGGGGCGACCAAGGCTACACCTTC,CASSLGGGDQGYTF
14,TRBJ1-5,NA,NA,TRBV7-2,TGTGCCAGCAGTTTACAGGGTTCTGGTCAGCCCCAGCATTTT,CASSLQGSGQPQHF
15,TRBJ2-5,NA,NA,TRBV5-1,TGCGCCAGCAGCTTGGGAAACGGGGGCCAAGAGACCCAGTACTTC,CASSLGNGGQETQYF
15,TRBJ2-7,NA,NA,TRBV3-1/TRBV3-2,TGTGCCAGCAGCCATCCCGGGTCGAGATCCTACGAGCAGTACTTC,CASSHPGSRSYEQYF
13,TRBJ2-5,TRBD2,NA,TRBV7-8,TGTGCCAGCAGCTTAGTGGGAGGGGAGACCCAGTACTTC,CASSLVGGETQYF
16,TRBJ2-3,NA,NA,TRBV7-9,TGTGCCAGCAGCCCAAAACTAGTCAGCTTTTCAGATACGCAGTATTTT,CASSPKLVSFSDTQYF
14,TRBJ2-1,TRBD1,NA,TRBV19,TGTGCCAGTAGTATAGGCCAGGGGGTCGATGAGCAGTTCTTC,CASSIGQGVDEQFF
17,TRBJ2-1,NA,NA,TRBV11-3,TGTGCCAGCAGCTTAGATGTTGTTGTGGCTAGTAATAGGTGGCAGTTCTTC,CASSLDVVVASNRWQFF
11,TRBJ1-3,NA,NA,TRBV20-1,TGCAGTGCCATGCAGGGAAACACCATATATTTT,CSAMQGNTIYF
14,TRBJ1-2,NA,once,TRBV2,TGTGCCAGCAGTGCCTCGATCGGGACACCTGGCTACACCTTC,CASSASIGTPGYTF